The 9 T cell receptor beta chains below all came from one sample that was sequenced in a study of blood T cell repertoires in COVID-19. Clones were sequenced by immunoSEQ multiplex PCR, and TCRdb holds only the in-frame ones, with some missing. The table shows around 130,000 clones, with roughly 84% occurring only once. The material sequenced was peripheral blood. These receptors came from a man aged 55 to 69 with acute or convalescent COVID-19.

The V gene is TRBV6-5, the J gene TRBJ1-2; D unresolved. CDR1 is MNHEY and CDR2 is SVGAGI in the germline V gene. The V and J ends lost 6 bases and 8 bases respectively, with 16 bases between them. The length of the CDR3 is 13 residues. In DNA, the CDR3 is TGTGCCAGCAGAGAGTCCGGGTACAACGGCTACACCTTC. It encodes CASRESGYNGYTF.

The chain is built from TRBV18 and TRBJ1-5; D uncertain. Germline assignment: CDR1 KGHSH and CDR2 LQKENI. The CDR3 covers 14 residues. The V gene lost 1 base and the J gene lost 1 base, with 5 bases spanning the gap. CDR3 loop: CASSPRQSNQPQHF. CDR3 nucleotides: TGTGCCAGCTCACCACGGCAGAGCAATCAGCCCCAGCATTTT.

The chain combines TRBV11-2 with TRBJ1-2; D is possibly TRBD1 (6 bases). Trimming took off 1 base at V and 6 bases at J, with 15 bases between the two ends. The CDR3 has 15 residues. Germline-derived CDR1 and CDR2 are SGHAT and FQNNGV. For the CDR3, the DNA is TGTGCCAGCAGCTTAGCCGGCCTCCCAGGGGATGGCTACACCTTC. Amino acids: CASSLAGLPGDGYTF.

CDR3: CASSLVTGSNTGELFF. In nucleotides, the CDR3 is TGCGCCAGCAGCTTGGTGACAGGATCGAACACCGGGGAGCTGTTTTTT. The chain links TRBV5-1 to TRBJ2-2; tentative D call: TRBD1 (6 bases). The V and J ends lost 0 bases and 0 bases respectively, with 9 bases between them. The CDR3 loop spans 16 amino acids. CDR1 and CDR2 (germline): SGHRS, YFSETQ.

The chain combines TRBV19 with TRBJ2-2; 8 bases agree with TRBD1. CDR3 length: 14 amino acids. V was clipped by 8 bases and J by 0 bases; unmatched bases: 2. Looked up from germline, CDR1 is LNHDA and CDR2 is SQIVND (reference sequence). This chain's CDR3 is CASGGQANTGELFF. The CDR3 nucleotides read TGTGCCAGTGGGGGACAGGCGAACACCGGGGAGCTGTTTTTT.

This chain uses TRBV2 with TRBJ2-7, with D possibly TRBD1 on 6 matching bases. The germline V gene encodes CDR1 SNHLY and CDR2 FYNNEI. CDR3 length: 16 amino acids. V shed 4 bases and J shed 3 bases, with 19 bases lying between them. The CDR3 nucleotides read TGTGCCAGCAGTGGAGGGGGTTTCCCTACTTTCTACGAGCAGTACTTC. It codes for CASSGGGFPTFYEQYF.

The chain is built from TRBV5-1 and TRBJ1-4, with TRBD1 matching 9 bases. The CDR3 covers 15 residues. Germline V lookup: CDR1 SGHRS, CDR2 YFSETQ. Trimming took 4 bases from V and 7 from J; bases not matched to a gene: 8. Written as DNA, the CDR3 is TGCGCCAGCAGCCCGGCACAGGGGGCATCTGAAAAACTGTTTTTT. It specifies CASSPAQGASEKLFF.

The genes are TRBV7-6 and TRBJ2-5, with TRBD2 as a possible D gene (6 bases). CDR3 size: 16 residues. V was cut by 1 base and J by 4 bases, with 16 bases left in between. Looked up from germline, CDR1 is SGHVS and CDR2 is FNYEAQ. The CDR3 nucleotides are TGTGCCAGCAGCTTAGAGGATACGGGAGACAGAGAGACCCAGTACTTC. Translated: CASSLEDTGDRETQYF.

The chain couples TRBV19 to TRBJ1-2; weak D call: TRBD1 (6 bases). Germline assignment: CDR1 LNHDA and CDR2 SQIVND (reference sequence). The CDR3 is 16 amino acids. V lost 6 bases and J lost 2, with 19 bases in between. CDR3 protein: CASSKADSLRNYGYTF. The CDR3 DNA follows: TGTGCCAGTAGCAAGGCGGACAGCCTACGAAACTATGGCTACACCTTC. Variable domain in full (rest from reference TRBV19 and TRBJ1-2): DGGITQSPKYLFRKEGQNVTLSCEQNLNHDAMYWYRQDPGQGLRLIYYSQIVNDFQKGDIAEGYSVSREKKESFPLTVTSAQKNPTAFYLCASSKADSLRNYGYTFGSGTRLTVV.